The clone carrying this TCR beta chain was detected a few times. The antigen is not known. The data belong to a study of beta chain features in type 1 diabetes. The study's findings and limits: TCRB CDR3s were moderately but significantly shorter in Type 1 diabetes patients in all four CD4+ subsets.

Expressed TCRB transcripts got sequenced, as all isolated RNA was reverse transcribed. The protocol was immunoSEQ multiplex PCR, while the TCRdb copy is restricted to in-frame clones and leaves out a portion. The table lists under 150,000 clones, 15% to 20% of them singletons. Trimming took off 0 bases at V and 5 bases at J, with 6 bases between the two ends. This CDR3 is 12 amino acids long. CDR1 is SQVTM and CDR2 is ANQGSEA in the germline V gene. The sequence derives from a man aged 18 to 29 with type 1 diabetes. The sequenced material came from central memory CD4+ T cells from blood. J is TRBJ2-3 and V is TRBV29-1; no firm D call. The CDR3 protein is CSVEDRRDTQYF. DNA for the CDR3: TGCAGCGTTGAAGATCGGAGAGATACGCAGTATTTT.